The text below deals with one T cell receptor beta chain. This table comes from immunoSEQ multiplex PCR, and its TCRdb copy is limited to in-frame clones, with some not included. The table shows 250,000 to 350,000 clones, with approximately 90% occurring only once. V was clipped by 6 bases and J by 8 bases, with 11 bases between them. This CDR3 has 11 amino acids. Per germline, CDR1 GTSNPN and CDR2 SVGIG (reference sequence). The sample is drawn from a study of blood T cell repertoires in COVID-19. What was sequenced was peripheral blood. This clonotype was sampled from a woman between 55 and 75 years old with acute or convalescent COVID-19. This chain uses TRBV30 with TRBJ1-3; unclear D gene. The CDR3 sequence: CACIQRDTIYF. Written as DNA, the CDR3 is TGTGCCTGTATACAGCGGGACACCATATATTTT.